This is a list of T cell receptor beta chains from one sample in a study of graft-versus-host responses after intestinal transplantation. The protocol was immunoSEQ multiplex PCR, while the TCRdb copy is restricted to in-frame clones and leaves out a portion. The data show some 81,000 clones, 85% to 90% seen once. Antigen specificity for these receptors is unknown. The sequenced sample was unstimulated CD4+ T cells sorted from spleen or lymph node cells, obtained before intestinal transplant. These receptors were taken from a human donor who received an intestinal transplant. Each CDR3 is given with its conserved first and last residue.

v_call,j_call,cdr3_aa
TRBV7-3,TRBJ2-1,CASSLAGVYNEQFF
TRBV27,TRBJ2-7,CASSPVRGEYEQYF
TRBV6-5,TRBJ2-7,CASSYSVIRSEQYF
TRBV18,TRBJ1-5,CASSPPGQTSNQPQHF
TRBV7-9,TRBJ2-1,CASSLLGAGLTYNEQFF
TRBV9,TRBJ1-2,CASSRTGGVRGYTF
TRBV20-1,TRBJ2-3,CSAKGPDTQYF
TRBV2,TRBJ2-7,CASRQGPAYEQYF
TRBV6-6,TRBJ2-7,CASSYSGQGLTYEQYF
TRBV2,TRBJ2-5,CASSAAGGQETQYF
TRBV18,TRBJ1-2,CASSPGQGIYGYTF
TRBV28,TRBJ1-3,CASSLTGGAGNTIYF
TRBV28,TRBJ2-3,CASSLPTGGPSDTQYF
TRBV18,TRBJ2-7,CASSPPTVGSVGRAFSYEQYF
TRBV5-4,TRBJ2-7,CASSWGQGDEQYF
TRBV25-1,TRBJ2-7,CASRGDRGPYEQYF
TRBV2,TRBJ1-6,CASSTRGSQGSPLHF
TRBV2,TRBJ2-5,CASSPGTKETQYF
TRBV18,TRBJ1-5,CASSPLRTGASNQPQHF
TRBV18,TRBJ1-3,CASSPGQGAGNTIYF
TRBV19,TRBJ2-1,CASSLGRGLFF
TRBV6-1,TRBJ1-2,CASGQFYGYTF
TRBV28,TRBJ2-7,CASSPRDSSYEQYF
TRBV5-1,TRBJ2-7,CASSLVGTGVPYEQYF
TRBV19,TRBJ1-5,CASSIIAQGAGQPQHF
TRBV5-1,TRBJ1-6,CASSLGWTASSYNSPLHF
TRBV5-1,TRBJ2-3,CASSFFGSSGGTTDTQYF
TRBV19,TRBJ1-1,CASSIDRDTEAFF
TRBV27,TRBJ2-7,CASSYGTTYEQYF
TRBV5-1,TRBJ1-6,CASATGGDSPLHF
TRBV27,TRBJ2-5,CASSSGLSRETQYF
TRBV6-1,TRBJ2-7,CASSEYWLAGRSYEQYF
TRBV2,TRBJ2-7,CASGPGTSGSYEQYF
TRBV6-6,TRBJ1-5,CASSRQGNQPQHF
TRBV29-1,TRBJ2-7,CSARSSYEQYF
TRBV7-3,TRBJ2-5,CASSLYAQETQYF
TRBV5-1,TRBJ1-4,CASSLTGGGEKLFF
TRBV28,TRBJ2-5,CASSWGKETQYF
TRBV6-1,TRBJ1-1,CATTQGFNTEAFF
TRBV27,TRBJ1-1,CASSLLGTGRWTNTEAFF
TRBV30,TRBJ2-3,CAWSVGSGGAVDTQYF
TRBV13,TRBJ1-1,CASSLDSNTEAFF
TRBV15,TRBJ1-6,CATSRDRDDSPLHF
TRBV5-1,TRBJ2-1,CASSNTGVSYNEQFF
TRBV30,TRBJ2-2,CAWSFRGAGELFF
TRBV7-3,TRBJ2-3,CASSAWGGGTDTQYF
TRBV9,TRBJ1-3,CASSPHGRSRGGNTIYF
TRBV5-1,TRBJ2-5,CASQSRGFGETQYF
TRBV2,TRBJ1-2,CASSEVPGSNGYTF
TRBV6-5,TRBJ1-5,CASSYSRSNQPQHF
TRBV28,TRBJ1-2,CASSADRGGYGYTF
TRBV11-3,TRBJ1-2,CASSLAGRGDYGYTF
TRBV5-1,TRBJ1-1,CASSLGEGGEAFF
TRBV28,TRBJ1-1,CASSTPDRHPVF
TRBV7-2,TRBJ2-3,CASSLFISTDTQYF
TRBV6-5,TRBJ1-1,CASTWTGGTGTEAFF
TRBV6-6,TRBJ2-7,CASRPSGTGGAEQYF
TRBV6-5,TRBJ1-6,CASSQGLFTSPLHF
TRBV5-1,TRBJ1-2,CASRSQGQSEGYTF